Sequencing of this TCR beta chain was carried out in a study of T cells in Graves' hyperthyroidism and ophthalmopathy. Trimming pared 6 bases from V and 5 bases from J, leaving 19 bases between. Germline V lookup: CDR1 MNHEY, CDR2 SMNVEV (reference sequence). The CDR3 consists of 15 residues. The sample holds a few counts of this clonotype. Its target is unknown. Regions amplified from RNA transcripts were the TCR beta CDR3 regions. The HTBI primer set drove a first-round RT-PCR of the TCR CDR3. TCRdb fed the multiplex PCR reads into MiXCR, producing one record per CDR3 protein. The profile shows approximately 500,000 distinct CDR3 sequences, approximately 44% of them singletons. Study results and caveats: Most thyroid-expanded clonotypes above 0.001 were also found in blood. Ophthalmopathy was predicted by the model a median of around 5.9 months ahead of onset.

The chain has TRBV27 and TRBJ1-2; D perhaps matches TRBD1 (6 bases). Specimen: peripheral blood or thyroid tissue (not recorded which). This TCR derives from a woman in her late teens or twenties with Graves' hyperthyroidism. In DNA, the CDR3 is TGTGCCAGCAGCGACCTCGGGACAAGAGCTTATGGCTACACCTTC. It is translated as CASSDLGTRAYGYTF.